One sample yielded the 18 T cell receptor beta chains listed below, sequenced in a study of regulatory T cells in long-lasting Graves disease. Described time point: persistent/refractory GD, antithyroid drugs over 5 years with positive TRAb. Isolated PBMC RNA provided the starting material for the TCR library. Library construction for TCR beta used iRepertoire HTBI primers and Arm-PCR of CDR3 regions. One entry per CDR3 protein, called by TCRdb with MiXCR from the multiplex PCR reads. Of about 460,000 distinct CDR3 sequences listed, about 22% are singletons. The sequenced sample was peripheral blood mononuclear cells (PBMCs), obtained when the disease was refractory, from a patient treated with antithyroid drugs. The receptors stem from a female donor with Graves disease.

This chain links TRBV30 with TRBJ1-1; 9 bases line up with TRBD1. This CDR3 has 14 amino acids. Unmatched junction bases numbered 4, after V lost 4 bases and J lost 1 base. Germline lookup yields CDR1 GTSNPN and CDR2 SVGIG (reference sequence). The CDR3 sequence is CAWKDRGRNTEAFF. The CDR3 DNA is TGTGCCTGGAAAGACAGGGGGAGGAACACTGAAGCTTTCTTT.

A remark on this clonotype: This is likely an artifact of a read error, given a far larger clone one base away. The V gene is TRBV7-2, the J gene TRBJ1-1; D is possibly TRBD1 (6 bases). The CDR3 covers 13 residues. Germline lookup yields CDR1 SGHTA and CDR2 FQGNSA. The CDR3 region is CASSTQGDTGAFF. The CDR3 bases are TGTGCCAGCAGCACACAGGGAGACACTGGAGCTTTCTTT.

A word on this clonotype: One base away lies a much larger clone, so this may be a sequencing read error. This sequence joins TRBV6-1 and TRBJ2-5; D is uncertain. The CDR3 loop spans 16 amino acids. With 6 bases removed from V and 4 bases from J, the gap between germline ends came to 21 bases. Germline V gene sequence: CDR1 MNHNS, CDR2 SASEGT. CDR3 DNA: TGTGCCAGCAGATATACCTCGACTGCGTTTCGAGAGACCCAGTACTTC. The encoded protein is CASRYTSTAFRETQYF.

DNA for the CDR3: TGTGCCAGCAGTTTAGGGGACAGGCAAGATACGCAGTATTTT. It is translated as CASSLGDRQDTQYF. The J gene is TRBJ2-3, the V gene TRBV28; 8 bases are shared with TRBD1. The junction had 3 bases not matched to a gene; V was cut back by 2 bases and J by 5 bases. Germline V gene data show CDR1 as MDHEN and CDR2 as SYDVKM. The CDR3 extends over 14 amino acids.

This clonotype was seen a few times. The J gene is TRBJ2-7, the V gene TRBV14; D is ambiguous. This CDR3 is built from 12 residues. V shed 0 bases and J shed 4 bases, with 4 bases lying between them. Germline CDR1 SGHDN, CDR2 FVKESK. CDR3 amino acids: CASSQEMYEQYF. DNA for the CDR3: TGTGCCAGCAGCCAAGAGATGTACGAGCAGTACTTC. The whole variable domain, remainder taken from reference TRBV14 and TRBJ2-7, is EAGVTQFPSHSVIEKGQTVTLRCDPISGHDNLYWYRRVMGKEIKFLLHFVKESKQDESGMPNNRFLAERTGGTYSTLKVQPAELEDSGVYFCASSQEMYEQYFGPGTRLTVT.

This chain uses TRBV2 with TRBJ2-3; D uncertain. Germline V gene lookup returns CDR1 SNHLY and CDR2 FYNNEI. The CDR3 has 10 amino acids. With 8 bases removed from V and 3 bases from J, the gap between germline ends came to 3 bases. CDR3 residues: CASGTDTQYF. The CDR3, as DNA: TGTGCCAGCGGGACAGATACGCAGTATTTT.

This clonotype was detected many times. The V and J genes are TRBV27 and TRBJ1-2; no definite D call. Trimming removed 2 bases from V and 10 bases from J, with 14 bases in between. The CDR3 totals 13 residues. Germline CDR1 and CDR2: MNHEY and SMNVEV (reference sequence). For the CDR3, the DNA is TGTGCCAGCAGTTTAGGACCTCTCTACGTCTACACCTTC. Its protein product is CASSLGPLYVYTF.

The sample holds many counts of this clonotype. The chain employs TRBV2 and TRBJ2-7; the D gene is possibly TRBD2 (5 bases). Germline V CDR1 and CDR2: SNHLY, FYNNEI. V was clipped by 2 bases and J by 5 bases, with 13 bases between them. The CDR3 spans 14 residues. The CDR3 DNA reads as TGTGCCAGCAGTGAACTAGTCCCCGGGGACGAGCAGTACTTC. Its translation: CASSELVPGDEQYF.

This clonotype was counted many times. The chain has TRBV10-3 and TRBJ2-7, with D possibly being TRBD1 (6 bases). From germline, CDR1 is ENHRY and CDR2 SYGVKD. The V and J ends lost 9 bases and 3 bases respectively, with 9 bases between them. This CDR3 is built from 11 residues. The CDR3 DNA sequence: TGTGCCATACAGGACAGCTACGAGCAGTACTTC. It encodes CAIQDSYEQYF.

The chain employs TRBV9 and TRBJ2-1; D is undetermined. The CDR3 sequence is 13 residues long. Trimming pared 0 bases from V and 3 bases from J, leaving 4 bases between. Per germline, CDR1 SGDLS and CDR2 YYNGEE. The CDR3 bases are TGTGCCAGCAGCGTAGGCATCTACAATGAGCAGTTCTTC. It encodes CASSVGIYNEQFF.

As to this clonotype: This may arise from a read error, as a much more abundant clone is one base away. The chain recombines TRBV2 with TRBJ1-4; 8 nucleotides match TRBD1. This CDR3 is 15 amino acids long. J lost 12 bases, V lost 6 bases, and 15 bases had no gene match. Germline loops: CDR1 SNHLY, CDR2 FYNNEI. For the CDR3, the DNA is TGTGCCAGCAGAAAACGGACAGGGCTCGTGGAAGAACTGTTTTTT. Translating gives CASRKRTGLVEELFF.

The table lists this clonotype with a few counts. The J gene is TRBJ1-1, the V gene TRBV10-3, with D possibly matching TRBD1 (5 bases). Germline V gives CDR1 ENHRY, CDR2 SYGVKD. Trimming stripped 2 bases from V and 8 bases from J, with 9 bases between. There are 12 residues in the CDR3. CDR3 sequence: CAISEGGEEAFF. As DNA, the CDR3 is TGTGCCATCAGTGAGGGAGGGGAAGAAGCTTTCTTT.

The chain is built from TRBV14 and TRBJ1-6; D may be TRBD1 (5 bases). The ends were cut back, 2 bases at V and 6 bases at J, with 17 bases in the middle. Germline V gives CDR1 SGHDN, CDR2 FVKESK. The CDR3 has 17 amino acids. The CDR3 protein is CASSQPAGRNGNSPLHF. The CDR3 nucleotides are TGTGCCAGCAGCCAACCGGCAGGGAGGAACGGTAATTCACCCCTCCACTTT.

On this clonotype itself: The junction departs from germline at one end; a sequencing error may be responsible. This rearrangement joins TRBV7-3 to TRBJ2-5; D tentatively reads TRBD1 or TRBD2 (5 bases each). Germline lookup yields CDR1 SGHTA and CDR2 FQGTGA. This CDR3 comprises 14 residues. CDR3 nucleotides: TGTGCCAGCAGCCTCCACCGGGACCAAAAGACCCAGTACTTC. Amino acids: CASSLHRDQKTQYF.

The rearrangement uses TRBV20-1 and TRBJ2-7, with TRBD1 identical over 10 bases. Germline trimming cut 4 bases from V and 6 bases from J; bases unmatched to any gene: 6. This CDR3 region has 13 residues. Germline V gives CDR1 DFQATT, CDR2 SNEGSKA (reference sequence). The CDR3 DNA sequence: TGCAGTGCTACGCGACAGGGGGCGCCCGAGCAGTACTTC. Its translation is CSATRQGAPEQYF.

Ten or more counts support this clonotype. The V and J genes are TRBV20-1 and TRBJ2-7, with TRBD2 matching 8 bases. CDR3 length: 12 amino acids. V lost 4 bases and J lost 2; bases outside the gene matches: 1. The germline gives CDR1 DFQATT, CDR2 SNEGSKA (reference sequence). CDR3 sequence: CSATGGTYEQYF. The CDR3 DNA sequence: TGCAGTGCTACGGGGGGGACCTACGAGCAGTACTTC.

As for this clonotype: A much bigger clone sits one base away, suggesting this may be a read error. This rearrangement joins TRBV7-8 to TRBJ1-1; D not resolved. The germline gives CDR1 SGHVS, CDR2 FQNEAQ. CDR3 length equals 14 residues. CDR3 bases: TGTGCCGGCAGCTTAGCGCCAGGAGAGACTGAAGCTTTCTTT. Amino acids: CAGSLAPGETEAFF.

This clonotype has at least ten counts. Here the CDR3 reads CASNSDGNIQYF. CDR3 sequence (DNA): TGTGCCAGCAACTCGGATGGAAACATTCAGTACTTC. The chain combines TRBV12-3 or TRBV12-4 with TRBJ2-4; no definite D call. The CDR3 spans 12 residues. V was trimmed by 7 bases and J by 6 bases, leaving 10 bases between them.